The 30 T cell receptor beta chains in this list originate from one sample, sequenced in a study of OX40 agonist ivuxolimab in advanced cancers. Clones were sequenced by immunoSEQ multiplex PCR, and TCRdb holds only the in-frame ones, with some missing. The table shows 75,000 to 95,000 clones, with under 90% occurring only once. The material was CD4+ or CD8+ T cells sorted from blood, obtained in a trial of the OX40 agonist ivuxolimab. These receptors all come from an adult with an advanced solid tumor such as melanoma, head and neck, liver or kidney cancer.

The rearrangement uses TRBV5-4 and TRBJ2-6; D perhaps matches TRBD2 (6 bases). V dropped 3 bases and J dropped 2 bases, with 21 bases sitting between them. The CDR3 is 19 residues long. The germline V gene encodes CDR1 SGHNT and CDR2 YYREEE (reference sequence). DNA for the CDR3: TGTGCCAGCAGCTCCGGGACTTTCAAAGGAGGGACTGGGGCCAACGTCCTGACTTTC. It yields the protein CASSSGTFKGGTGANVLTF.

The genes are TRBV27 and TRBJ1-1; tentatively, D is TRBD1 (5 bases). This CDR3 contains 15 residues. Germline V gives CDR1 MNHEY, CDR2 SMNVEV (reference sequence). V dropped 4 bases and J dropped 1 base, with 13 bases sitting between them. The CDR3 bases are TGTGCCAGCAGTTCCCATCAGGGAGGGAACACTGAAGCTTTCTTT. Translation gives CASSSHQGGNTEAFF.

This clone was observed a handful of times. This sequence joins TRBV5-8 and TRBJ2-3, with TRBD2 matching 12 bases. The CDR3 runs to 19 residues. Germline V gene data show CDR1 as SGHTS and CDR2 as YDEGEE. Germline trimming cut 0 bases from V and 0 bases from J; bases unmatched to any gene: 8. As DNA, the CDR3 is TGTGCCAGCAGCTTGGCCGGGACTAGCGGGCCACTGAGCACAGATACGCAGTATTTT. Amino acids: CASSLAGTSGPLSTDTQYF.

With respect to this clone: This same CDR3 is encoded by further DNA sequences in the sample. This chain links TRBV9 with TRBJ1-4; 7 bases fit TRBD1. CDR1 is SGDLS, CDR2 YYNGEE, per germline. Trimming cost V 0 bases and J 1 base; bases outside gene matches: 3. The length of the CDR3 is 16 residues. CDR3 in DNA: TGTGCCAGCAGCGTAGCTCAGGGGGGAACTAATGAAAAACTGTTTTTT. Encoded protein: CASSVAQGGTNEKLFF.

The CDR3 bases are TGTGCCAGCAGCTTGGCTGGGACAGATACGCAGTATTTT. Its translation is CASSLAGTDTQYF. The chain combines TRBV5-6 with TRBJ2-3; D ambiguous. From germline, CDR1 is SGHDT and CDR2 YYEEEE. The CDR3 consists of 13 residues. The V gene lost 0 bases and the J gene lost 3 bases, with 5 bases spanning the gap.

The chain is built from TRBV27 and TRBJ1-2; D is undetermined. The length of the CDR3 is 13 residues. Germline-derived CDR1 and CDR2 are MNHEY and SMNVEV (reference sequence). V was clipped by 8 bases and J by 3 bases, with 13 bases between them. CDR3 coding DNA: TGTGCCAGCGCCCTTACGGACCACTATGGCTACACCTTC. Protein: CASALTDHYGYTF.

The J gene is TRBJ1-5, the V gene TRBV5-1; D is ambiguous. The CDR3 is made up of 15 amino acids. V was clipped by 1 base and J by 3 bases, with 11 bases between them. The germline CDR1 and CDR2 sequences are SGHRS and YFSETQ. DNA for the CDR3: TGCGCCAGCAGCTTGAATCCCGGGAACAATCAGCCCCAGCATTTT. This sequence encodes CASSLNPGNNQPQHF.

The chain links TRBV5-4 to TRBJ2-5; the match to TRBD1 covers 7 bases. V trimming: 2 bases; J trimming: 0 bases; junction bases outside the gene matches: 4. Germline CDR1 reads SGHNT; CDR2 reads YYREEE (reference sequence). The CDR3 is 15 amino acids. The CDR3 DNA is TGTGCCAGCAGCTTACAGGGGTCATACCAAGAGACCCAGTACTTC. This translates into CASSLQGSYQETQYF. Filled out from reference TRBV5-4 and TRBJ2-5, the complete variable domain reads ETGVTQSPTHLIKTRGQQVTLRCSSQSGHNTVSWYQQALGQGPQFIFQYYREEENGRGNFPPRFSGLQFPNYSSELNVNALELDDSALYLCASSLQGSYQETQYFGPGTRLLVL.

V is TRBV4-3 and J is TRBJ2-3; D uncertain. The CDR3 totals 16 residues. V was shortened by 1 base and J by 1 base, with 12 bases between the two germline ends. Germline lookup yields CDR1 LGHNA and CDR2 YSLEER. DNA of the CDR3: TGCGCCAGCAGCCAAGGTGTAACCCCGGGCACAGATACGCAGTATTTT. It translates to CASSQGVTPGTDTQYF.

This chain links TRBV6-6 with TRBJ2-7; a weak D match, TRBD1 (5 bases). Trimming removed 2 bases at V and 2 bases at J, with 10 bases between. There are 14 residues in the CDR3. Germline V gives CDR1 MNHNY, CDR2 SVGAGI (reference sequence). The CDR3 region is CASSYRLGAYEQYF. CDR3 nucleotide sequence: TGTGCCAGCAGTTACCGGCTAGGGGCCTACGAGCAGTACTTC.

The chain links TRBV10-3 to TRBJ2-2; perhaps TRBD1 as D (5 bases). The CDR3 covers 13 residues. V was clipped by 6 bases and J by 4 bases, with 9 bases between them. Germline loops: CDR1 ENHRY, CDR2 SYGVKD. The CDR3, as DNA: TGTGCCATCAGGATTAGGGGCACCGGGGAGCTGTTTTTT. The encoded protein is CAIRIRGTGELFF.

The chain is built from TRBV14 and TRBJ1-1; weak D call: TRBD1 (6 bases). The CDR3 is 17 amino acids. V was clipped by 2 bases and J by 0 bases, with 16 bases between them. Germline assignment: CDR1 SGHDN and CDR2 FVKESK. Here the CDR3 DNA reads TGTGCCAGCAGCCAACTAGGGGGGGGGTCTATGAACACTGAAGCTTTCTTT. Its translation is CASSQLGGGSMNTEAFF.

The chain uses TRBV18 and TRBJ2-3, with 9 nucleotides matching TRBD1. The germline V gene has CDR1 KGHSH and CDR2 LQKENI. The CDR3 has 16 residues. V dropped 1 base and J dropped 6; count of bases not matched to a gene: 8. In DNA form, the CDR3 reads TGTGCCAGCTCACCACTCGGGACAGGGTCGGCGGATACGCAGTATTTT. Residues: CASSPLGTGSADTQYF. Filled out from reference TRBV18 and TRBJ2-3, the complete variable domain reads NAGVMQNPRHLVRRRGQEARLRCSPMKGHSHVYWYRQLPEEGLKFMVYLQKENIIDESGMPKERFSAEFPKEGPSILRIQQVVRGDSAAYFCASSPLGTGSADTQYFGPGTRLTVL.

This clone was recorded only once. The chain couples TRBV7-2 to TRBJ2-3; 13 nucleotides align to TRBD2. With V trimmed by 0 bases and J by 11 bases, 5 bases remained unmatched. CDR3 size: 15 residues. In germline, CDR1 is SGHTA, CDR2 FQGNSA. CDR3 protein: CASSLAGLAGDMQYF. CDR3 sequence (DNA): TGTGCCAGCAGCTTAGCCGGACTAGCGGGGGACATGCAGTATTTT.

The V gene is TRBV5-1, the J gene TRBJ2-7; 9 bases agree with TRBD1. CDR3 length: 14 amino acids. Germline values: CDR1 SGHRS, CDR2 YFSETQ. V was clipped by 7 bases and J by 3 bases; unmatched bases: 8. The CDR3 loop is CASGPGQGYYEQYF. The CDR3 DNA sequence: TGCGCCAGCGGGCCGGGACAGGGTTACTACGAGCAGTACTTC.

The rearrangement links TRBV2 to TRBJ2-2; no firm D call. The V end was cut by 2 bases, the J end by 4 bases, with 8 bases between. The CDR3 runs 14 residues. Germline-derived CDR1 and CDR2 are SNHLY and FYNNEI. The DNA for the CDR3 is TGTGCCAGCAGTGAAACACGGAGCACCGGGGAGCTGTTTTTT. Protein: CASSETRSTGELFF.

This sequence joins TRBV20-1 and TRBJ2-7; D gene unclear. This CDR3 is built from 11 residues. Germline V CDR1 and CDR2: DFQATT, SNEGSKA (reference sequence). V was cut by 3 bases and J by 4 bases, with 7 bases left in between. The CDR3 protein is CSARVKYEQYF. CDR3 coding DNA: TGCAGTGCTAGGGTGAAATACGAGCAGTACTTC.

Notes on this clone: The sample contains more than one DNA sequence encoding this CDR3. This chain connects TRBV7-2 to TRBJ2-5, with D maybe TRBD2 (6 bases). V shed 5 bases and J shed 5 bases, with 12 bases lying between them. From germline, CDR1 is SGHTA and CDR2 FQGNSA. This CDR3 comprises 13 residues. The CDR3 protein is CASSRDRGETQYF. The DNA for the CDR3 is TGTGCCAGCAGCCGAGATCGGGGGGAGACCCAGTACTTC.

V and J are TRBV9 and TRBJ1-4; 8 nucleotides align to TRBD1. The junction had 9 bases not matched to a gene; V was cut back by 0 bases and J by 11 bases. Per germline, CDR1 SGDLS and CDR2 YYNGEE. The CDR3 runs to 15 residues. The CDR3 is CASSVGVGQGEKLFF. The CDR3, as DNA: TGTGCCAGCAGCGTAGGCGTCGGACAGGGAGAGAAACTGTTTTTT.

The chain has TRBV11-2 and TRBJ1-5; 7 bases agree with TRBD1. The germline CDR1 and CDR2 sequences are SGHAT and FQNNGV. There are 14 residues in the CDR3. J lost 7 bases, V lost 5 bases, and 8 bases had no gene match. DNA of the CDR3: TGTGCCAGCAGCGCCCAGGGGGGGGTCCAGCCCCAGCATTTT. As protein: CASSAQGGVQPQHF.

The gene calls are TRBV2 and TRBJ2-3, with unresolved D. CDR1 SNHLY and CDR2 FYNNEI come from the germline V gene. Trimming removed 3 bases at V and 2 bases at J, with 6 bases between. The CDR3 is 13 residues long. DNA for the CDR3: TGTGCCAGCAGTGAGTGGGCCACAGATACGCAGTATTTT. Residues: CASSEWATDTQYF.

J is TRBJ2-2 and V is TRBV28; 7 nucleotides agree with TRBD1. In germline, CDR1 is MDHEN, CDR2 SYDVKM. This CDR3 has 14 residues. V gave up 3 bases and J gave up 7 bases; unmatched junction bases: 5. CDR3 protein: CASSFEGAGGELFF. Written as DNA, the CDR3 is TGTGCCAGCAGTTTCGAGGGGGCCGGCGGGGAGCTGTTTTTT.

The chain recombines TRBV7-9 with TRBJ2-2; weak D call: TRBD1 (8 bases). The V end was cut by 5 bases, the J end by 3 bases, with 16 bases between. This CDR3 region has 16 residues. CDR1 is SEHNR and CDR2 is FQNEAQ in the germline V gene (reference sequence). DNA for the CDR3: TGTGCCAGCAGCCCCACACAGGGGGGGTACACCGGGGAGCTGTTTTTT. Translation: CASSPTQGGYTGELFF.

This sequence joins TRBV7-8 and TRBJ1-2, with no clear D. V gave up 1 base and J gave up 3 bases, with 15 bases separating them. Germline loops: CDR1 SGHVS, CDR2 FQNEAQ. The CDR3 totals 16 residues. The CDR3 nucleotides read TGTGCCAGCAGCTTAGAACTTGGTACGGCCGACTATGGCTACACCTTC. Its translation: CASSLELGTADYGYTF.

The J gene is TRBJ2-3, the V gene TRBV6-5; D gene uncertain. From germline, CDR1 is MNHEY and CDR2 SVGAGI. This CDR3 is 12 amino acids long. Trimming removed 6 bases from V and 2 bases from J, with 6 bases in between. CDR3 loop: CASSSDTDTQYF. CDR3 nucleotide sequence: TGTGCCAGCAGCTCTGACACAGATACGCAGTATTTT.

The gene calls are TRBV19 and TRBJ1-5; no clear D gene. Per the germline V gene, CDR1 is LNHDA and CDR2 is SQIVND (reference sequence). V was pared by 5 bases and J by 0 bases, with 8 bases between. CDR3 length: 14 residues. The CDR3 nucleotides are TGTGCCAGTAGTCTGGAATATAGCAATCAGCCCCAGCATTTT. It codes for CASSLEYSNQPQHF. Full variable domain (outside the CDR3, taken from reference TRBV19 and TRBJ1-5): DGGITQSPKYLFRKEGQNVTLSCEQNLNHDAMYWYRQDPGQGLRLIYYSQIVNDFQKGDIAEGYSVSREKKESFPLTVTSAQKNPTAFYLCASSLEYSNQPQHFGDGTRLSIL.

The CDR3 DNA is TGTGCCTGGAGCAAGACAGGGTTTCGGTATGGCTACACCTTC. It translates to CAWSKTGFRYGYTF. The rearrangement joins TRBV30 to TRBJ1-2; 7 bases map to TRBD1. Germline CDR1 reads GTSNPN; CDR2 reads SVGIG (reference sequence). This CDR3 has 14 residues. Germline trimming cut 3 bases from V and 5 bases from J; bases unmatched to any gene: 9.

The V call is TRBV4-2, the J call TRBJ2-5, with 9 bases fitting TRBD1. Germline CDR1 LGHNA, CDR2 YNFKEQ. CDR3 length equals 15 residues. V shed 4 bases, J shed 2 bases, and the junction held 5 bases outside the gene matches. The CDR3 nucleotides are TGTGCCAGCAGCCGACAGGGGGACCTTCAAGAGACCCAGTACTTC. Translating gives CASSRQGDLQETQYF.

The CDR3 DNA follows: TGTGCCAGCAGAAAACAGGGGGTGTCCTACAATGAGCAGTTCTTC. Its translation is CASRKQGVSYNEQFF. The rearrangement uses TRBV7-8 and TRBJ2-1; 8 bases are shared with TRBD1. The junction had 5 bases not matched to a gene; V was cut back by 6 bases and J by 1 base. Per the germline V gene, CDR1 is SGHVS and CDR2 is FQNEAQ. The CDR3 sequence is 15 residues long. Full variable domain (outside the CDR3, taken from reference TRBV7-8 and TRBJ2-1): GAGVSQSPRYKVAKRGQDVALRCDPISGHVSLFWYQQALGQGPEFLTYFQNEAQLDKSGLPSDRFFAERPEGSVSTLKIQRTQQEDSAVYLCASRKQGVSYNEQFFGPGTRLTVL.

The chain combines TRBV27 with TRBJ2-5, with D possibly called TRBD1 or TRBD2 (5 bases each). The CDR3 has 16 residues. CDR1 is MNHEY and CDR2 is SMNVEV in the germline V gene (reference sequence). Between the trimmed V and J ends, which lost 1 base and 5 bases, there was a span of 17 bases. The CDR3 reads CASSLYPEGRRETQYF. In DNA form, the CDR3 reads TGTGCCAGCAGTTTATACCCTGAGGGGCGGAGGGAGACCCAGTACTTC.